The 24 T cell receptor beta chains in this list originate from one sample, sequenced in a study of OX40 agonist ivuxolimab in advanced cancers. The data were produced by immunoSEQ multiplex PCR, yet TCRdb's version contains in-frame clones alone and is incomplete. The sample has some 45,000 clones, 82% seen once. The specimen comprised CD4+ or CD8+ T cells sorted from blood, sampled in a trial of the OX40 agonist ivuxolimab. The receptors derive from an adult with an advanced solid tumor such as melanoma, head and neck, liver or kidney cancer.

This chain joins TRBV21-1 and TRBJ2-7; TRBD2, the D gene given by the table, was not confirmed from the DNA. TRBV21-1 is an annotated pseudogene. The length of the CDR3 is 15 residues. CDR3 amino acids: CASSKDRSRRYEQYF. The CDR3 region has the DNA TGTGCCAGCAGCAAAGATCGGTCCAGGAGGTACGAGCAGTACTTC.

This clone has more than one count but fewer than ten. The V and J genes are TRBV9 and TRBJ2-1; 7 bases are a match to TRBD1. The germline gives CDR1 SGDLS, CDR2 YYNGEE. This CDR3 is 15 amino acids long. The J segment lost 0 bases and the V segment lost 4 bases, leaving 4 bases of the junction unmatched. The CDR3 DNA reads TGTGCCAGCAGCCCAAGGGACAGCTCCTACAATGAGCAGTTCTTC. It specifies CASSPRDSSYNEQFF.

As DNA, the CDR3 is TGTGCCAGCAGCTCGTTCCGGGCCGAGAATGAAAAACTGTTTTTT. Its protein is CASSSFRAENEKLFF. This chain connects TRBV7-9 to TRBJ1-4; D gene uncertain. The CDR3 totals 15 residues. Germline V lookup: CDR1 SEHNR, CDR2 FQNEAQ (reference sequence). Trimming shortened V by 4 bases and J by 5 bases, and 14 bases separated the two germline ends.

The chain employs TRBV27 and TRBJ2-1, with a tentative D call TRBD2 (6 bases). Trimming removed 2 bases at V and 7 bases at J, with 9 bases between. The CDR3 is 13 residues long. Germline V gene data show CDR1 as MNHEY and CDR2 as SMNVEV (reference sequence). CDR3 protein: CASSLRLVNEQFF. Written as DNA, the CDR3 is TGTGCCAGCAGTTTAAGACTAGTTAATGAGCAGTTCTTC.

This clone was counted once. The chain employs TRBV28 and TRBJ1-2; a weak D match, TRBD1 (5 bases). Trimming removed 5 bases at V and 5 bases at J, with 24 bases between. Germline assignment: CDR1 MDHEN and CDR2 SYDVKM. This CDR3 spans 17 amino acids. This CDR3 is CASSPLLRQPKGYGYTF. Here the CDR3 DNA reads TGTGCCAGCAGTCCTTTACTTCGACAGCCTAAGGGGTATGGCTACACCTTC.

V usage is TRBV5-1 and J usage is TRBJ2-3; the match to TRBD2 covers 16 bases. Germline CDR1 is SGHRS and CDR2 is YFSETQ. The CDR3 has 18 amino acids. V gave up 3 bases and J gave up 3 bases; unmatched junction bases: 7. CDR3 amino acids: CASSSGLAGGPSTDTQYF. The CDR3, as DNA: TGCGCCAGCAGCTCGGGACTAGCGGGAGGGCCCTCGACAGATACGCAGTATTTT.

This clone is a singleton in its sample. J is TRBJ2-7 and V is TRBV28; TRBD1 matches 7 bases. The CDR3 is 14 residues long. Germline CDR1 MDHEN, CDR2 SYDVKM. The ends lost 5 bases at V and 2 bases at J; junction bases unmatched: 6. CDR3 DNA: TGTGCCAGCAGTATGGGACAGCCGCCCTACGAGCAGTACTTC. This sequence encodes CASSMGQPPYEQYF.

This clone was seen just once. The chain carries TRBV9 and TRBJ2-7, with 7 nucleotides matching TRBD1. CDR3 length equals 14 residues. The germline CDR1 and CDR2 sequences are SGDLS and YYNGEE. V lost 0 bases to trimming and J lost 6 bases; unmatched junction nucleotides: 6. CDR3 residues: CASSVVPGGGEQYF. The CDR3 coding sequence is TGTGCCAGCAGCGTAGTTCCAGGGGGTGGCGAGCAGTACTTC.

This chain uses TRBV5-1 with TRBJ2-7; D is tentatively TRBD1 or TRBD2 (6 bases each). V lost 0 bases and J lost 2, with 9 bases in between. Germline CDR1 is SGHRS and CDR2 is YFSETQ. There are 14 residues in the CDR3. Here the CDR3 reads CASSLGGAAYEQYF. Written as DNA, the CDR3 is TGCGCCAGCAGCTTGGGGGGGGCCGCCTACGAGCAGTACTTC.

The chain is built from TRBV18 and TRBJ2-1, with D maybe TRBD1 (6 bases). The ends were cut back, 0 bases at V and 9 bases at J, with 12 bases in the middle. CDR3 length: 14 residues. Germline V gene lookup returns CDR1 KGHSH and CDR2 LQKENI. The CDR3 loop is CASSPPMGAGEQFF. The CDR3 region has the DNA TGTGCCAGCTCACCACCCATGGGGGCCGGTGAGCAGTTCTTC. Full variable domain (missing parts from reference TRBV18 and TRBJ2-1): NAGVMQNPRHLVRRRGQEARLRCSPMKGHSHVYWYRQLPEEGLKFMVYLQKENIIDESGMPKERFSAEFPKEGPSILRIQQVVRGDSAAYFCASSPPMGAGEQFFGPGTRLTVL.

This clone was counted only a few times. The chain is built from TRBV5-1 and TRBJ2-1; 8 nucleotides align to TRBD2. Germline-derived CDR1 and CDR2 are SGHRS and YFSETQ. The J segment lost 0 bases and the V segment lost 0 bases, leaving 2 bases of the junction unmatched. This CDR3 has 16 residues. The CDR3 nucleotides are TGCGCCAGCAGCTTGGCCACTAGCGGCTCCTACAATGAGCAGTTCTTC. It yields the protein CASSLATSGSYNEQFF.

The CDR3 sequence is CASSQGSSYEQYF. The CDR3 coding sequence is TGCGCCAGCAGCCAAGGCAGCTCCTACGAGCAGTACTTC. The chain combines TRBV4-3 with TRBJ2-7; D is uncertain. CDR3 length equals 13 residues. V lost 1 base to trimming and J lost 0 bases, with 4 bases between them. Germline V CDR1 and CDR2: LGHNA, YSLEER.

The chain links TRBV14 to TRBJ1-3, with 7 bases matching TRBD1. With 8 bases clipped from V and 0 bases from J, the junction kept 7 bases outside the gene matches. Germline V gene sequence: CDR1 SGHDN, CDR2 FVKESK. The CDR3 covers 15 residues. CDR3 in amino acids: CASARGLSSGNTIYF. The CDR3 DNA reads TGTGCCAGCGCGAGGGGGCTCAGCTCTGGAAACACCATATATTTT.

In nucleotides, the CDR3 is TGTGCCAGCAGCTTAGGACTAGCGGGAGCAGATACGCAGTATTTT. Amino acids: CASSLGLAGADTQYF. This sequence joins TRBV11-2 and TRBJ2-3; 12 bases map to TRBD2. From germline, CDR1 is SGHAT and CDR2 FQNNGV. J was trimmed by 4 bases and V by 1 base; bases with no gene match: 0. The CDR3 loop spans 15 amino acids.

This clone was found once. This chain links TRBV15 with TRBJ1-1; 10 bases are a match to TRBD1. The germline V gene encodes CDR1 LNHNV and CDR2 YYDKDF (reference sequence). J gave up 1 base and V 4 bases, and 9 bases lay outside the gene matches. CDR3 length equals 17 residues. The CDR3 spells CATSNTTGGSRNTEAFF. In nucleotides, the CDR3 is TGTGCCACCAGCAATACGACAGGGGGCTCTAGGAACACTGAAGCTTTCTTT.

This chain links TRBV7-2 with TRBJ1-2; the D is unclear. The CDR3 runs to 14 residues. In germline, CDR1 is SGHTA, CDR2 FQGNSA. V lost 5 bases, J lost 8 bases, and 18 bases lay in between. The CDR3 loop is CASSRNDIGLGYTF. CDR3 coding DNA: TGTGCCAGCAGCCGCAATGACATTGGGTTGGGCTACACCTTC.

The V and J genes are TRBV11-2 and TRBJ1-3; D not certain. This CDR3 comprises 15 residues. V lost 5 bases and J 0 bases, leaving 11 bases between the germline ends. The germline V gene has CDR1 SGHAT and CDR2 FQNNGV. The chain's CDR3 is CASSPGSFSGNTIYF. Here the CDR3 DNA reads TGTGCCAGCAGCCCGGGGTCTTTCTCTGGAAACACCATATATTTT.

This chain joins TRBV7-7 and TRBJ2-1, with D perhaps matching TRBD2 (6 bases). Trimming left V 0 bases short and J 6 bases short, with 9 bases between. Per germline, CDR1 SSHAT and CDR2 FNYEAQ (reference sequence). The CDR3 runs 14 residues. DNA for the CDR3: TGTGCCAGCAGCTTAGCACCCGGGGGCAATGAGCAGTTCTTC. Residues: CASSLAPGGNEQFF.

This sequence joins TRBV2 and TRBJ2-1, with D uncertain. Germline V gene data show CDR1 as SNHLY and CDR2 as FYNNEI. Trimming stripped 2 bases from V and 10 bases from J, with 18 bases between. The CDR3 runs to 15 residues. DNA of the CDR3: TGTGCCAGCAGTGAATCCGTAGTCCTCCGGGTCGAGCAGTTCTTC. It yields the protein CASSESVVLRVEQFF. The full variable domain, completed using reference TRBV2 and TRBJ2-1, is EPEVTQTPSHQVTQMGQEVILRCVPISNHLYFYWYRQILGQKVEFLVSFYNNEISEKSEIFDDQFSVERPDGSNFTLKIRSTKLEDSAMYFCASSESVVLRVEQFFGPGTRLTVL.

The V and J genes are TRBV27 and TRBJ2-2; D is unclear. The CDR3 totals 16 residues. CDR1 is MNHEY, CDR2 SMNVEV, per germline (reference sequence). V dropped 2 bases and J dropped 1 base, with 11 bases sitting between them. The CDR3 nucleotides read TGTGCCAGCAGTTTAGGCGGAGCCTTGAACACCGGGGAGCTGTTTTTT. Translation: CASSLGGALNTGELFF.

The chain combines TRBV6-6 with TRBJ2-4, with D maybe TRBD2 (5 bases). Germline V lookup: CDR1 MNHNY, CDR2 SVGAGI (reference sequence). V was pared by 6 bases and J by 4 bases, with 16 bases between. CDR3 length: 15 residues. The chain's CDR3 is CASSGFADFKNIQYF. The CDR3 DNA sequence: TGTGCCAGCAGCGGTTTTGCGGACTTTAAAAACATTCAGTACTTC.

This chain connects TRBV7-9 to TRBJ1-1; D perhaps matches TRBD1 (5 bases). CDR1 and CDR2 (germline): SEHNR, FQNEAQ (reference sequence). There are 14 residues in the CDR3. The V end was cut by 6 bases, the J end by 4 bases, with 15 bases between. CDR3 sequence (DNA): TGTGCCAGCAGAACAAGGGGTGTTGGCACTGAAGCTTTCTTT. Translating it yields CASRTRGVGTEAFF.

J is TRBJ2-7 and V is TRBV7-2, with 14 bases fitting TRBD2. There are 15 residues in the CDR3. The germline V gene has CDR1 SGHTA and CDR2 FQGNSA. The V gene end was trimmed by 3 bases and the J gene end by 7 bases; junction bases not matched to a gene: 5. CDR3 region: CASSFRLAGGREQYF. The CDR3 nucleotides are TGTGCCAGCAGCTTTCGACTAGCGGGGGGGCGAGAGCAGTACTTC. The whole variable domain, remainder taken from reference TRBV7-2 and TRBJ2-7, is GAGVSQSPSNKVTEKGKDVELRCDPISGHTALYWYRQSLGQGLEFLIYFQGNSAPDKSGLPSDRFSAERTGGSVSTLTIQRTQQEDSAVYLCASSFRLAGGREQYFGPGTRLTVT.

CDR3 residues: CASSQQAIYGYTF. As DNA, the CDR3 is TGTGCCAGCAGCCAACAGGCGATCTATGGCTACACCTTC. The chain recombines TRBV14 with TRBJ1-2; D not resolved. Germline V gives CDR1 SGHDN, CDR2 FVKESK. Trimming removed 2 bases at V and 4 bases at J, with 8 bases between. The CDR3 runs 13 residues.